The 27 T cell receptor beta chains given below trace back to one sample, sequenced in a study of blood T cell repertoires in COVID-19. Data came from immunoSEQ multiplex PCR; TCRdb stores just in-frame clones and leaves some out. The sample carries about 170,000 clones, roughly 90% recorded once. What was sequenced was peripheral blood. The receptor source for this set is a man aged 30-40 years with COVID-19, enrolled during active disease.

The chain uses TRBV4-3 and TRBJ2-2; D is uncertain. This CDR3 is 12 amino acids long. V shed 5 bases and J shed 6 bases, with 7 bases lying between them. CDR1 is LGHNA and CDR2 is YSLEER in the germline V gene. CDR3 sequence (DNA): TGCGCCAGCAGCGTAGTCCCCGGGGAGCTGTTTTTT. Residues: CASSVVPGELFF.

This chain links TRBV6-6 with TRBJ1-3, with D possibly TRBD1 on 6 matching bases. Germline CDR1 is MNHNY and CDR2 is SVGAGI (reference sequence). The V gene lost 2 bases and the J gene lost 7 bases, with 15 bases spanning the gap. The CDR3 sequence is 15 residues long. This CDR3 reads CASSYVSAGDNTIYF. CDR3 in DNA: TGTGCCAGCAGTTACGTCTCGGCAGGGGATAACACCATATATTTT.

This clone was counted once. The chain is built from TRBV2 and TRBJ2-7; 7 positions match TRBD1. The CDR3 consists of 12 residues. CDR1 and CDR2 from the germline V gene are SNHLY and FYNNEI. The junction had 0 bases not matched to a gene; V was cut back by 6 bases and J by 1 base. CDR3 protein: CASRQGSYEQYF. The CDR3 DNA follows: TGTGCCAGCAGACAGGGGTCCTACGAGCAGTACTTC.

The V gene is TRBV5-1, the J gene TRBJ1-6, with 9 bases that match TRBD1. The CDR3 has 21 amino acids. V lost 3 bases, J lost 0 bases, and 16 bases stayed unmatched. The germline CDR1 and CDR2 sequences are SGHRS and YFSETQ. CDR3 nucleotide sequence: TGCGCCAGCAGCTATCAGGGACAGGGTACTTCGGGGAGCTCCTATAATTCACCCCTCCACTTT. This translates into CASSYQGQGTSGSSYNSPLHF.

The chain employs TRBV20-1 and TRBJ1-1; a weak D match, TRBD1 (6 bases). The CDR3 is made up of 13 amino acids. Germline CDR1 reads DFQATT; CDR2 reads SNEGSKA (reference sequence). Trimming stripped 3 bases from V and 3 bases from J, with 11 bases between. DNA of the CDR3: TGCAGTGCTAGTCGGGGGGCCTACACTGAAGCTTTCTTT. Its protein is CSASRGAYTEAFF.

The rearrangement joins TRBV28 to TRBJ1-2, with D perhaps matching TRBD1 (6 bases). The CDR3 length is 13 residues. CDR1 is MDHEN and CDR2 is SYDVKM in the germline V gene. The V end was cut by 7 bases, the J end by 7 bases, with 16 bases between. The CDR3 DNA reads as TGTGCCAGCACCGAAGGGGGGGACCCTGGCTACACCTTC. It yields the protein CASTEGGDPGYTF.

In DNA form, the CDR3 reads TGTGCCACCAGCAGGGCTTCCGTGACTACCTGGGGGCACAATGAGCAGTTCTTC. Residues: CATSRASVTTWGHNEQFF. The chain employs TRBV15 and TRBJ2-1, with a weak D call TRBD1 (6 bases). The CDR3 extends over 18 amino acids. Deletions cut 3 bases from V and 5 bases from J, with 23 bases between. The germline gives CDR1 LNHNV, CDR2 YYDKDF (reference sequence).

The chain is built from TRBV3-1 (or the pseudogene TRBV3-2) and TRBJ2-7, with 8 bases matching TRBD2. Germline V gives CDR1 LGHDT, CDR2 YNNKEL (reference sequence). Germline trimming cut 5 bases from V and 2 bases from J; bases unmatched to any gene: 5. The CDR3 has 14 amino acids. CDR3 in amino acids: CASSAIAGPYEQYF. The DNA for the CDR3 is TGTGCCAGCAGCGCCATAGCGGGACCCTACGAGCAGTACTTC.

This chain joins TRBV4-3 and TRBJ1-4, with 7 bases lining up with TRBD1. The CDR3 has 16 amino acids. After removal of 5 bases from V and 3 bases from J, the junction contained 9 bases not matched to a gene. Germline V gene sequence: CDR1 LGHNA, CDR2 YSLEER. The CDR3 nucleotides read TGCGCCAGCAGCGAAGCCCCCCAGGGGGCTAATGAAAAACTGTTTTTT. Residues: CASSEAPQGANEKLFF.

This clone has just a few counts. The chain's CDR3 is CASSHRTGGSYEQYF. In nucleotides, the CDR3 is TGCGCCAGCAGCCACCGAACAGGGGGCTCCTACGAGCAGTACTTC. The J gene is TRBJ2-7, the V gene TRBV4-3; TRBD1 agrees at 8 bases. Germline V gene sequence: CDR1 LGHNA, CDR2 YSLEER. The CDR3 sequence is 15 residues long. The ends lost 3 bases at V and 0 bases at J; junction bases unmatched: 4.

The DNA of the CDR3 is TGTGCCATCAGTCCGGGGACAGGCCGCGTCACTGAAGCTTTCTTT. Protein sequence: CAISPGTGRVTEAFF. The V gene is TRBV10-3, the J gene TRBJ1-1; 8 bases map to TRBD1. Germline V lookup: CDR1 ENHRY, CDR2 SYGVKD. V was pared by 5 bases and J by 4 bases, with 9 bases of the junction left unmatched. CDR3 length equals 15 residues.

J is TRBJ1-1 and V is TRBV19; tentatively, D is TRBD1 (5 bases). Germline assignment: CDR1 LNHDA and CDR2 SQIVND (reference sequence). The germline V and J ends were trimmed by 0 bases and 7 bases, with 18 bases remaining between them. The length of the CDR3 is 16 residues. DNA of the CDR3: TGTGCCAGTAGTATAGATGGACGGCTGGGGGGGATTGAAGCTTTCTTT. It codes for CASSIDGRLGGIEAFF.

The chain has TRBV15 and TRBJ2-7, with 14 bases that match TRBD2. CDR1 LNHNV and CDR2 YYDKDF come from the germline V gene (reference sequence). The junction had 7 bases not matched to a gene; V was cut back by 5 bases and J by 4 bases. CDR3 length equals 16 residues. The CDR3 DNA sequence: TGTGCCACCAGCGAGGGACTAGCGGGAGTCGGGTACGAGCAGTACTTC. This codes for CATSEGLAGVGYEQYF.

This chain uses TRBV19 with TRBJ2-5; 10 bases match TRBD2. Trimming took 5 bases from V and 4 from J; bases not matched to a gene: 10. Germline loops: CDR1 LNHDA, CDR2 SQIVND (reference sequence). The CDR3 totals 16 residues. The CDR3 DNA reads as TGTGCCAGTAGTCCCGAGGGGACTAGCGATAGAGAGACCCAGTACTTC. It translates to CASSPEGTSDRETQYF. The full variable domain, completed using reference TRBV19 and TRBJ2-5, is DGGITQSPKYLFRKEGQNVTLSCEQNLNHDAMYWYRQDPGQGLRLIYYSQIVNDFQKGDIAEGYSVSREKKESFPLTVTSAQKNPTAFYLCASSPEGTSDRETQYFGPGTRLLVL.

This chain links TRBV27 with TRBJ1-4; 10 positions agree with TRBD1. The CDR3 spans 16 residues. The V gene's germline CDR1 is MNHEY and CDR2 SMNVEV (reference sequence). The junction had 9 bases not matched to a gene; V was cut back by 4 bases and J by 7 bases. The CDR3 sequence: CASSSPLDRGGEKLFF. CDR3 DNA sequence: TGTGCCAGCAGTTCACCCCTGGACAGGGGGGGTGAAAAACTGTTTTTT.

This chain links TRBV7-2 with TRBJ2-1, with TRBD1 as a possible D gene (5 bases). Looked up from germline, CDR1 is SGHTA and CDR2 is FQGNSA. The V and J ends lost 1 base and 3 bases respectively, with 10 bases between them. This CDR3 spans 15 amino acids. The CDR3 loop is CASSLGQTSYNEQFF. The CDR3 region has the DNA TGTGCCAGCAGCTTAGGACAGACCAGCTACAATGAGCAGTTCTTC.

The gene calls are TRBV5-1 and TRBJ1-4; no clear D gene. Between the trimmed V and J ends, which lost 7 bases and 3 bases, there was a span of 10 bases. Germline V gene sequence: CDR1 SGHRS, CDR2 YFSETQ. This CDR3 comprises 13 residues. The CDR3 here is CASHPSPNEKLFF. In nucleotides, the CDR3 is TGCGCCAGCCACCCGAGCCCTAATGAAAAACTGTTTTTT.

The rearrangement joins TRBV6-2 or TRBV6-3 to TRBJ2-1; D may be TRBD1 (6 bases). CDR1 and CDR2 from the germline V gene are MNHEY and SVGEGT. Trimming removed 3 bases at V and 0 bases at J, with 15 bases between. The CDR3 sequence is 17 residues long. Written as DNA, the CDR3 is TGTGCCAGCAGTTATCCCGCTAGGGGGAGCTCCTACAATGAGCAGTTCTTC. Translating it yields CASSYPARGSSYNEQFF.

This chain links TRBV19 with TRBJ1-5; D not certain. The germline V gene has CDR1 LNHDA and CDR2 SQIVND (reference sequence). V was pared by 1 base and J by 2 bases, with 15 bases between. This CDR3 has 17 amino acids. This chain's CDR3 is CASSIVGPPTGNQPQHF. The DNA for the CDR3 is TGTGCCAGTAGTATAGTCGGTCCCCCAACGGGCAATCAGCCCCAGCATTTT.

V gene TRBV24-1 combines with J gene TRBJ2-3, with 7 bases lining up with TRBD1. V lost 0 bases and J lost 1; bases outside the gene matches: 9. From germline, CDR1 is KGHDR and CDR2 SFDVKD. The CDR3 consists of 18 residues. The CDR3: CATSDLQGRDSRTDTQYF. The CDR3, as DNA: TGTGCCACCAGTGATTTGCAGGGCCGGGACAGCCGCACAGATACGCAGTATTTT.

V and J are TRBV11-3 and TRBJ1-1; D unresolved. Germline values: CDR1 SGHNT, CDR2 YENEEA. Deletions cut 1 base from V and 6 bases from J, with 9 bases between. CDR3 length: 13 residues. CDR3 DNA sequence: TGTGCCAGCAGCTTAGGGCCCCAGGCTGAAGCTTTCTTT. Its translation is CASSLGPQAEAFF.

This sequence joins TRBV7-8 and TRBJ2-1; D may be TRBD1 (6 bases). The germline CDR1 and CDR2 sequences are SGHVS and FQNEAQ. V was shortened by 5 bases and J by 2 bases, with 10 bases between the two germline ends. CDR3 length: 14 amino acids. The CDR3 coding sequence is TGTGCCAGCAGCGTCGACAGGACCTACAATGAGCAGTTCTTC. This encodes CASSVDRTYNEQFF.

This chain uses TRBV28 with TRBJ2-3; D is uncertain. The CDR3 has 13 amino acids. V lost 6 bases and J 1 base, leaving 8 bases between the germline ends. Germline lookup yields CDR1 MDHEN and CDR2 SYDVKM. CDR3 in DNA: TGTGCCAGCAGACAAGGAGGCACAGATACGCAGTATTTT. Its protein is CASRQGGTDTQYF.

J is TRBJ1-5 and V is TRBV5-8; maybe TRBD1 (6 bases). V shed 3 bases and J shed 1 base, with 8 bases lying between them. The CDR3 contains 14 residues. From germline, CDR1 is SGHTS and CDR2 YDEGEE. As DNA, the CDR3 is TGTGCCAGCAGCTACGGACAGAGCAATCAGCCCCAGCATTTT. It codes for CASSYGQSNQPQHF.

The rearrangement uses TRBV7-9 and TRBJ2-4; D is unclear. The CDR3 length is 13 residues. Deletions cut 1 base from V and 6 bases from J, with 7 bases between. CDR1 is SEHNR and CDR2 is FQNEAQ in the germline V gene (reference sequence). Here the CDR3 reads CASSLDSGNIQYF. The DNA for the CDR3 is TGTGCCAGCAGCTTAGATTCGGGAAACATTCAGTACTTC.

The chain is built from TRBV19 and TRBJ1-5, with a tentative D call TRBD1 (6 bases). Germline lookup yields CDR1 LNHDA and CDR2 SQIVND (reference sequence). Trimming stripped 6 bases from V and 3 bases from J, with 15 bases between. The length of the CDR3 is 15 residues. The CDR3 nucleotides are TGTGCCAGTAGCTCATTCGGGGGGGCCAATCAGCCCCAGCATTTT. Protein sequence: CASSSFGGANQPQHF. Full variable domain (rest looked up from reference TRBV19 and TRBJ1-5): DGGITQSPKYLFRKEGQNVTLSCEQNLNHDAMYWYRQDPGQGLRLIYYSQIVNDFQKGDIAEGYSVSREKKESFPLTVTSAQKNPTAFYLCASSSFGGANQPQHFGDGTRLSIL.

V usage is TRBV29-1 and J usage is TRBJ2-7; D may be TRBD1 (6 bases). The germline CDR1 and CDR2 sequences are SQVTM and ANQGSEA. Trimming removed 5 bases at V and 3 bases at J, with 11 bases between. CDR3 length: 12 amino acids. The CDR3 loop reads CSVSRGHYEQYF. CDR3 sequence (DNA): TGCAGCGTTTCCAGGGGACACTACGAGCAGTACTTC.